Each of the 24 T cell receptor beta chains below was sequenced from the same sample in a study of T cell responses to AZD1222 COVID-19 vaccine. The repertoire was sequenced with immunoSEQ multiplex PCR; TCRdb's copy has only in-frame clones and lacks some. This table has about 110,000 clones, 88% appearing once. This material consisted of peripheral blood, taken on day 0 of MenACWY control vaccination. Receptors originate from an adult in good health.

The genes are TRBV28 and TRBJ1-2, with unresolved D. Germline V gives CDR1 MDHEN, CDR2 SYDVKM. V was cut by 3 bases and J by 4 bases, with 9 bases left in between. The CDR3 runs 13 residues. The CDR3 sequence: CASSFGWSYGYTF. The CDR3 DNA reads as TGTGCCAGCAGTTTCGGGTGGAGCTATGGCTACACCTTC.

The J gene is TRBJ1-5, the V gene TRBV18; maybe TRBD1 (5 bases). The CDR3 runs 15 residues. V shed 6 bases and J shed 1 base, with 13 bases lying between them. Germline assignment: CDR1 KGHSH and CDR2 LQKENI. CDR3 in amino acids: CASSPSTVSNQPQHF. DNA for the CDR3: TGTGCCAGCTCCCCATCGACAGTAAGCAATCAGCCCCAGCATTTT.

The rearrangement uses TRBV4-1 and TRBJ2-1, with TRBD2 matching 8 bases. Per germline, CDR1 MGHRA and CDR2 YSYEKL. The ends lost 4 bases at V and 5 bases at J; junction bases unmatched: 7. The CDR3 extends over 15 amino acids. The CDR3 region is CASSPGGIKDNEQFF. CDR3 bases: TGCGCCAGCAGCCCGGGGGGGATTAAGGACAATGAGCAGTTCTTC.

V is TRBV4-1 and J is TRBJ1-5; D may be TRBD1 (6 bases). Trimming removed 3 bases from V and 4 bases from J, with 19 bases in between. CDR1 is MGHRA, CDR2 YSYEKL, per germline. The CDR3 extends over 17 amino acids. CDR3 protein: CASSHDGTGWGNQPQHF. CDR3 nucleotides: TGCGCCAGCAGCCACGACGGCACAGGGTGGGGTAATCAGCCCCAGCATTTT.

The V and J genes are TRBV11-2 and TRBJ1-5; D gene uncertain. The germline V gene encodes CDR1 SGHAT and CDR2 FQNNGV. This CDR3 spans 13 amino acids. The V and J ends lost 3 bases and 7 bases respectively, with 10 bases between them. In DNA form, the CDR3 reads TGTGCCAGCAGCTTGGGTTGGGGACAGCCCCAGCATTTT. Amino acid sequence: CASSLGWGQPQHF.

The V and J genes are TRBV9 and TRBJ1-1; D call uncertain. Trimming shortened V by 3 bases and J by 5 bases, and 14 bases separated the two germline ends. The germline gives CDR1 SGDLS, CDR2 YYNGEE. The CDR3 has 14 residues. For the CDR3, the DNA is TGTGCCAGCAGCGCACGGAGGGAAGGTACTGAAGCTTTCTTT. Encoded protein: CASSARREGTEAFF. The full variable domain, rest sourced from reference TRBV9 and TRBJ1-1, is DSGVTQTPKHLITATGQRVTLRCSPRSGDLSVYWYQQSLDQGLQFLIQYYNGEERAKGNILERFSAQQFPDLHSELNLSSLELGDSALYFCASSARREGTEAFFGQGTRLTVV.

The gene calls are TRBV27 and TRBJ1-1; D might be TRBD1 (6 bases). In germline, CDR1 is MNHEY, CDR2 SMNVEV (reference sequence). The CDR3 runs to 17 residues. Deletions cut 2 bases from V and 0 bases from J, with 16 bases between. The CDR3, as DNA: TGTGCCAGCAGTTTAACGGGGGGGCTCGGGGTGAACACTGAAGCTTTCTTT. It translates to CASSLTGGLGVNTEAFF.

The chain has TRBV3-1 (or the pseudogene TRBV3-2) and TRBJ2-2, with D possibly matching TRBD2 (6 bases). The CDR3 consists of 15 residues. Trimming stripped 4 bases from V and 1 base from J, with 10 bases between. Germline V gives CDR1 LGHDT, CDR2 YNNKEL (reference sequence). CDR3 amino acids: CASSRTEGNTGELFF. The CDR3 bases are TGTGCCAGCAGCCGAACGGAGGGGAACACCGGGGAGCTGTTTTTT.

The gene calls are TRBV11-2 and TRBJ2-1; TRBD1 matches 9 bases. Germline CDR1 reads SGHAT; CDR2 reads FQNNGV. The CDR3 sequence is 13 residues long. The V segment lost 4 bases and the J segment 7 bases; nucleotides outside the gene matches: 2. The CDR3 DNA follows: TGTGCCAGCAGCTCCGGGACAGGGAATGAGCAGTTCTTC. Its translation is CASSSGTGNEQFF.

CDR3 region: CASSLNPPQTGIRSPLHF. The CDR3 DNA reads TGTGCCAGCAGCCTAAACCCCCCTCAGACAGGGATTAGGTCACCCCTCCACTTT. The chain is built from TRBV28 and TRBJ1-6, with 7 bases that match TRBD1. The CDR3 is 18 amino acids. V lost 6 bases and J lost 10; bases outside the gene matches: 21. Germline V gene lookup returns CDR1 MDHEN and CDR2 SYDVKM.

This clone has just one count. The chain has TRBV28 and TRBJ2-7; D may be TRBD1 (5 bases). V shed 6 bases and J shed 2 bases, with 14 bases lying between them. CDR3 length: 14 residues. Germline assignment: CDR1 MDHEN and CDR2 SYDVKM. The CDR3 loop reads CASSPTAITYEQYF. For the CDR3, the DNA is TGTGCCAGCAGCCCGACAGCAATCACCTACGAGCAGTACTTC.

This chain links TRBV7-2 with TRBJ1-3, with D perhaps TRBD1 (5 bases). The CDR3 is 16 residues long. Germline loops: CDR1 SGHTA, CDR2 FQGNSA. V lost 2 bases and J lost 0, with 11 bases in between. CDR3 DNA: TGTGCCAGCAGCTTAATGGACATGAGCTCTGGAAACACCATATATTTT. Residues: CASSLMDMSSGNTIYF.

The CDR3 region has the DNA TGCGCCAGCAGCCGGAACAGGGGGGTTGCCGGGGAGCTGTTTTTT. Its translation is CASSRNRGVAGELFF. The chain joins TRBV4-1 to TRBJ2-2; TRBD1 matches at 8 bases. This CDR3 is 15 amino acids long. V gave up 4 bases and J gave up 6 bases; unmatched junction bases: 7. The germline CDR1 and CDR2 sequences are MGHRA and YSYEKL.

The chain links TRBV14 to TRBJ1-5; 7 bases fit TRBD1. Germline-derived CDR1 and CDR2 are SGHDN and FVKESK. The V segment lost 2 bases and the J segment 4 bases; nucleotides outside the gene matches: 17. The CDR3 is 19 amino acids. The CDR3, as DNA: TGTGCCAGCAGCCAACCGCAACAGGGGCGGGGGTTACGAAATCAGCCCCAGCATTTT. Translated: CASSQPQQGRGLRNQPQHF.

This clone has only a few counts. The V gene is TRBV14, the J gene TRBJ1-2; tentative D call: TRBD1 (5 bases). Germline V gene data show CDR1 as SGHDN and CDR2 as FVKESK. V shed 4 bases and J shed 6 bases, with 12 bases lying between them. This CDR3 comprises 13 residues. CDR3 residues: CASSPYTTDGYTF. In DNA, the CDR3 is TGTGCCAGCAGCCCTTACACGACAGATGGCTACACCTTC. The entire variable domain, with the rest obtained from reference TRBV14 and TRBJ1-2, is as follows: EAGVTQFPSHSVIEKGQTVTLRCDPISGHDNLYWYRRVMGKEIKFLLHFVKESKQDESGMPNNRFLAERTGGTYSTLKVQPAELEDSGVYFCASSPYTTDGYTFGSGTRLTVV.

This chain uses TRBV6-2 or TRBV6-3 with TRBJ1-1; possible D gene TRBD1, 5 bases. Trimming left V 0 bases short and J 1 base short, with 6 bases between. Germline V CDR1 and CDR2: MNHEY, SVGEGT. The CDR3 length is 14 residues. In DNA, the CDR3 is TGTGCCAGCAGTTACTCCCAGGGGAACACTGAAGCTTTCTTT. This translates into CASSYSQGNTEAFF.

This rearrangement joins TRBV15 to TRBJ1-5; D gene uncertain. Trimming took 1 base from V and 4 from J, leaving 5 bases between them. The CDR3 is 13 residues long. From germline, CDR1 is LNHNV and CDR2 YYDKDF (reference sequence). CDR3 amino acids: CATSRGPNQPQHF. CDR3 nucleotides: TGTGCCACCAGCAGAGGACCTAATCAGCCCCAGCATTTT.

CDR3 sequence: CASSQDVRSVRVGVNTEAFF. The CDR3 DNA reads as TGCGCCAGCAGCCAAGATGTTCGGAGTGTCCGGGTCGGGGTGAACACTGAAGCTTTCTTT. The rearrangement joins TRBV4-1 to TRBJ1-1; D remains unclear. Germline V gives CDR1 MGHRA, CDR2 YSYEKL. V gave up 0 bases and J gave up 0 bases, with 23 bases separating them. The CDR3 loop spans 20 amino acids.

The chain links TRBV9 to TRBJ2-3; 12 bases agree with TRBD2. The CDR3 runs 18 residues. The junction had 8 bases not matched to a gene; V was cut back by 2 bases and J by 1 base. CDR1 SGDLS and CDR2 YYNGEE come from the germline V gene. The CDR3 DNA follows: TGTGCCAGCAGCGTTGGGCTAGCGGGGGGGCTTGGCACAGATACGCAGTATTTT. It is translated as CASSVGLAGGLGTDTQYF.

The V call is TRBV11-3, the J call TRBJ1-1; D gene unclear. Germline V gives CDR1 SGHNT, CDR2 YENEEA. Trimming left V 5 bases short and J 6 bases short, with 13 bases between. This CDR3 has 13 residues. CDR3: CASSPPLQAEAFF. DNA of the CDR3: TGTGCCAGCAGCCCCCCCCTCCAGGCTGAAGCTTTCTTT.

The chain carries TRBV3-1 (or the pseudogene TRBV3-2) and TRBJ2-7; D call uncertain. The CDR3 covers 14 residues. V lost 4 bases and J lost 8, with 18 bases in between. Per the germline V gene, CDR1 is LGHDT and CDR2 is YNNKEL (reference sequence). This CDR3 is CASSPAELPHQQYF. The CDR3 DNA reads TGTGCCAGCAGCCCGGCGGAACTCCCCCATCAGCAGTACTTC.

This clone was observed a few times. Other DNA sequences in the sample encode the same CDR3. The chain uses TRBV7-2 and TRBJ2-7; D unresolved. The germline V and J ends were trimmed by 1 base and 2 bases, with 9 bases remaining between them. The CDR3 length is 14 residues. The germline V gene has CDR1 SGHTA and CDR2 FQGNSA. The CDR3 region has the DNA TGTGCCAGCAGCTTAGTCCCCGAAGCCTACGAGCAGTACTTC. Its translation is CASSLVPEAYEQYF. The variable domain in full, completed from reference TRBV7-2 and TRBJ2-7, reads GAGVSQSPSNKVTEKGKDVELRCDPISGHTALYWYRQSLGQGLEFLIYFQGNSAPDKSGLPSDRFSAERTGGSVSTLTIQRTQQEDSAVYLCASSLVPEAYEQYFGPGTRLTVT.

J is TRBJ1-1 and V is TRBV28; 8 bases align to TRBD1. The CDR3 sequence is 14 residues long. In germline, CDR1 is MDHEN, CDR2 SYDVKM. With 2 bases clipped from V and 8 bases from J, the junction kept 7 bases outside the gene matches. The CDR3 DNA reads TGTGCCAGCAGTTTACAGGGGGCGAGCGGAGAAGCTTTCTTT. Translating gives CASSLQGASGEAFF.

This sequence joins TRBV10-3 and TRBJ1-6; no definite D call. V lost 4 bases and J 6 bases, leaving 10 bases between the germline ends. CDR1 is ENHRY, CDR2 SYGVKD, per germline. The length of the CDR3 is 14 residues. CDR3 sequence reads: CAISGDGGNSPLHF. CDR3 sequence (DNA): TGTGCCATCAGTGGCGACGGAGGTAATTCACCCCTCCACTTT.